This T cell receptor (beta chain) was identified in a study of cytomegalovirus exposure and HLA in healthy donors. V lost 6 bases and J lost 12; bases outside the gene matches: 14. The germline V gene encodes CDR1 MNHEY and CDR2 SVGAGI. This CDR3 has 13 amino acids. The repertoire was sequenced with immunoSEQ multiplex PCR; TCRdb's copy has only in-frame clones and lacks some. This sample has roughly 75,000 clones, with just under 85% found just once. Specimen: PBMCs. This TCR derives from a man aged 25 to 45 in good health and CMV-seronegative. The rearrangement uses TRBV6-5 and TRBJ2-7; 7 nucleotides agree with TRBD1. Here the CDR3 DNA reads TGTGCCAGCAGCAGCAACGCCGGGACAGATTTGTACGTC. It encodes CASSSNAGTDLYV.